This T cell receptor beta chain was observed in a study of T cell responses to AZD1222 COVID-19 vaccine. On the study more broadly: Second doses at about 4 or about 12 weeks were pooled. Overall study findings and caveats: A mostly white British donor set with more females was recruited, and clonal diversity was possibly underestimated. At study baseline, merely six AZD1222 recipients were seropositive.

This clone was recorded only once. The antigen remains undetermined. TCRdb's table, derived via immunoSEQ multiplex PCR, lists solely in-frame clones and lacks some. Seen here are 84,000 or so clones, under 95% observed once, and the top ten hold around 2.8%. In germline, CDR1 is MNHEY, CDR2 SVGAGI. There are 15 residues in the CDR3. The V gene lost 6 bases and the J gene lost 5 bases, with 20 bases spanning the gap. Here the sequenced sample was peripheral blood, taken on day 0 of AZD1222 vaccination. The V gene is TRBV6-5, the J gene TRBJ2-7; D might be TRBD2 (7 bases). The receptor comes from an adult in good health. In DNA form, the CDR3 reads TGTGCCAGCAGGCCCGTTCGGGGGGCGTCGGACGAGCAGTACTTC. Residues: CASRPVRGASDEQYF.